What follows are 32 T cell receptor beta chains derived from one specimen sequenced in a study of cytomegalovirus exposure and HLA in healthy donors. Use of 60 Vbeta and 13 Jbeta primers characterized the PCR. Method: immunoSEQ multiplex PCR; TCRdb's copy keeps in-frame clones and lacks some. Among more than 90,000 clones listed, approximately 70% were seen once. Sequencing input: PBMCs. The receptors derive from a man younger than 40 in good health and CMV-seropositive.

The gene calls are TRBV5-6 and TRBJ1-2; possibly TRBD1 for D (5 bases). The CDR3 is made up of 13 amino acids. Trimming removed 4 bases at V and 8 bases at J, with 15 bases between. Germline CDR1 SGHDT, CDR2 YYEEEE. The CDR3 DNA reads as TGTGCCAGCAGCCCAGGGACTGCAAAAGGCTACACCTTC. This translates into CASSPGTAKGYTF.

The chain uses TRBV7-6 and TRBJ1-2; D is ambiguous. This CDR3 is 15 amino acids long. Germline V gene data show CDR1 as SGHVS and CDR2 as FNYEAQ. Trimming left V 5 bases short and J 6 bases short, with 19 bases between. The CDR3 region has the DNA TGTGCCAGCAGCACATTCGGAGTAAGGGAGAATGGCTACACCTTC. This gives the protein CASSTFGVRENGYTF.

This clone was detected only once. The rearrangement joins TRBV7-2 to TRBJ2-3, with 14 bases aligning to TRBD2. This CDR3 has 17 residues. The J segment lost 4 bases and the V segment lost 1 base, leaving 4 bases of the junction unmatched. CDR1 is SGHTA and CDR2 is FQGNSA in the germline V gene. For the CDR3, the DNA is TGTGCCAGCAGCTTAGGCAGACTAGCGGGAGGGGCAGATACGCAGTATTTT. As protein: CASSLGRLAGGADTQYF.

The CDR3 spells CSVVVSLYGYTF. CDR3 in DNA: TGCAGCGTTGTCGTTAGCCTCTATGGCTACACCTTC. The V and J genes are TRBV29-1 and TRBJ1-2; no firm D call. The germline gives CDR1 SQVTM, CDR2 ANQGSEA. Trimming cost V 4 bases and J 4 bases, with 10 bases left between them. The CDR3 totals 12 residues.

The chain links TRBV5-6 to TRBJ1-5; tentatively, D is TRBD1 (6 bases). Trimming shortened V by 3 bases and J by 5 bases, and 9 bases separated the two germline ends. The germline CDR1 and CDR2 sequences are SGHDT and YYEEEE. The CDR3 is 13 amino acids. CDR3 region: CASSSGGDQPQHF. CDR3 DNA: TGTGCCAGCAGCTCTGGGGGCGATCAGCCCCAGCATTTT.

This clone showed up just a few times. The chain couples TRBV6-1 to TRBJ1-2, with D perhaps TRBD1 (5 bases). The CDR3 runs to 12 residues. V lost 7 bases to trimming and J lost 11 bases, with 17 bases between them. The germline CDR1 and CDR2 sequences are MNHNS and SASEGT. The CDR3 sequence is CASTRELQDYTF. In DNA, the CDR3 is TGTGCCAGCACCCGGGAGCTACAGGATTACACCTTC.

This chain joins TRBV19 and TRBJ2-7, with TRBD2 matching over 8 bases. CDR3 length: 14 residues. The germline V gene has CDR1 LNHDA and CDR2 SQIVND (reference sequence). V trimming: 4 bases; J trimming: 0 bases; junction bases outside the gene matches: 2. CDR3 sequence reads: CASSTRGDSYEQYF. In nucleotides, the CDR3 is TGTGCCAGTAGTACGCGGGGGGACTCCTACGAGCAGTACTTC.

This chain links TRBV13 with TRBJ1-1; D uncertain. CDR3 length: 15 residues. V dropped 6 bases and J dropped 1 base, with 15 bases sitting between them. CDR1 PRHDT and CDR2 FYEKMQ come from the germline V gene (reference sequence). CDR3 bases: TGTGCCAGCAGTCAAAGCGCCGGGGAGAACACTGAAGCTTTCTTT. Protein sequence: CASSQSAGENTEAFF.

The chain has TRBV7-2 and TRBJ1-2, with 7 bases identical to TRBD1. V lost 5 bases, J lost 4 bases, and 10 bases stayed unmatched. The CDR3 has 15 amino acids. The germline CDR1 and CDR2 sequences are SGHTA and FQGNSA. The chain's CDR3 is CASSAEETGTYGYTF. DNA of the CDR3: TGTGCCAGCAGCGCAGAGGAGACAGGGACCTATGGCTACACCTTC.

The CDR3, as DNA: TGTGCCAGCAGCTCCCCTCCCCAAGAGACCCAGTACTTC. This encodes CASSSPPQETQYF. The chain joins TRBV7-6 to TRBJ2-5, with D unresolved. The CDR3 length is 13 residues. Trimming cost V 4 bases and J 1 base, with 7 bases left between them. Germline V gene data show CDR1 as SGHVS and CDR2 as FNYEAQ. The whole variable domain, remainder taken from reference TRBV7-6 and TRBJ2-5, is GAGVSQSPRYKVTKRGQDVALRCDPISGHVSLYWYRQALGQGPEFLTYFNYEAQQDKSGLPNDRFSAERPEGSISTLTIQRTEQRDSAMYRCASSSPPQETQYFGPGTRLLVL.

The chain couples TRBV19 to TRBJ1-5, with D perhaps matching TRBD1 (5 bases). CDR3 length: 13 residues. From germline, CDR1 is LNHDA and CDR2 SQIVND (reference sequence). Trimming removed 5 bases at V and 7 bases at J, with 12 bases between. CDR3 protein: CASSPGGFQPQHF. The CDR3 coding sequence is TGTGCCAGTAGTCCGGGGGGGTTCCAGCCCCAGCATTTT.

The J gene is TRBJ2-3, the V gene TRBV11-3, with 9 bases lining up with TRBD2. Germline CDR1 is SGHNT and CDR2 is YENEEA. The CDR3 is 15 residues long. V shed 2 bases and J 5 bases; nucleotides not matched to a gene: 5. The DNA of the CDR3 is TGTGCCAGCAGCTTATGGCGGGAGGGCCAAGATACGCAGTATTTT. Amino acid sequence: CASSLWREGQDTQYF.

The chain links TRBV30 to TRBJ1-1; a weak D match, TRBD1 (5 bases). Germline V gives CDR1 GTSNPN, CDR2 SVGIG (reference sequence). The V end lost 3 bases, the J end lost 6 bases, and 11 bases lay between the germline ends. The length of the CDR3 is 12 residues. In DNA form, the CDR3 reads TGTGCCTGGAGGCTACAGGATTCTGAAGCTTTCTTT. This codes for CAWRLQDSEAFF.

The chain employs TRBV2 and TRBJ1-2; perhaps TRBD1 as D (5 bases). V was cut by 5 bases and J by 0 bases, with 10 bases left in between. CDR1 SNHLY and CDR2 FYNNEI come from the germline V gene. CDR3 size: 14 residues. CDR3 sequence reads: CASSRTPTNYGYTF. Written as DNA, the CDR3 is TGTGCCAGCAGTCGGACACCGACTAACTATGGCTACACCTTC.

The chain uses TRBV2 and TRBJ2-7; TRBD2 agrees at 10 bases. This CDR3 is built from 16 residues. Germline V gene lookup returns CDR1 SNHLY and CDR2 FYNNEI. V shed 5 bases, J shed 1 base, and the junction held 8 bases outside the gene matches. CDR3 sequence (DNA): TGTGCCAGCAGTCCCCGGACTAGCGGAGCTTCCTACGAGCAGTACGTC. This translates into CASSPRTSGASYEQYV.

Here the CDR3 reads CASSLTSGSTDTQYF. For the CDR3, the DNA is TGTGCCAGCAGCCTGACGAGCGGAAGCACAGATACGCAGTATTTT. The chain has TRBV5-4 and TRBJ2-3; a possible D gene is TRBD2 (5 bases). The V gene's germline CDR1 is SGHNT and CDR2 YYREEE (reference sequence). Between the trimmed V and J ends, which lost 4 bases and 0 bases, there was a span of 12 bases. The length of the CDR3 is 15 residues.

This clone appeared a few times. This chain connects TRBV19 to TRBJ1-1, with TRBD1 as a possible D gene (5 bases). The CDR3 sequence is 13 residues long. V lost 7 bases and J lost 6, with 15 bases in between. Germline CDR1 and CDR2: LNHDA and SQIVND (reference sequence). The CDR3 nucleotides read TGTGCCAGTATCCCAGGGAGGGGCGCTGAAGCTTTCTTT. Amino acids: CASIPGRGAEAFF.

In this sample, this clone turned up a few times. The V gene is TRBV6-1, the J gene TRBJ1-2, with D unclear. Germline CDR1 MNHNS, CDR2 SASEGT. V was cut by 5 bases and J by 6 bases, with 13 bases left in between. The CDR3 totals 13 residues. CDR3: CASSTTTFDGYTF. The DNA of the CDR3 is TGTGCCAGCAGTACTACGACTTTTGATGGCTACACCTTC.

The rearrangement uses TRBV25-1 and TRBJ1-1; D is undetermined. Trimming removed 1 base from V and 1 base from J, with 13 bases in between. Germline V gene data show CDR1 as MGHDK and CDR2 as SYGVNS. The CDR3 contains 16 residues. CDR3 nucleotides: TGTGCCAGCAGTGAATCGGGTTCCCGTAAGAACACTGAAGCTTTCTTT. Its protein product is CASSESGSRKNTEAFF.

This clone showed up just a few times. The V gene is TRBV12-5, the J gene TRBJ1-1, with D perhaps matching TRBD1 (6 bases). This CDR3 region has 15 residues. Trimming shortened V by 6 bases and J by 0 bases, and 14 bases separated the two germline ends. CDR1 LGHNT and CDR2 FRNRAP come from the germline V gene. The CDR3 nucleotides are TGTGCTAGTGGACGGACAGAGATCATGAACACTGAAGCTTTCTTT. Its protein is CASGRTEIMNTEAFF.

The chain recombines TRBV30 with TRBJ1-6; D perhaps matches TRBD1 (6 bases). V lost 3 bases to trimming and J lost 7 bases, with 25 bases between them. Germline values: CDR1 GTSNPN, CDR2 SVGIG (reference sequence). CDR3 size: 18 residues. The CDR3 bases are TGTGCCTGGAGCGGGAGCCCCCTAAGGGAGGGGGGGAATTCACCCCTCCACTTT. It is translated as CAWSGSPLREGGNSPLHF.

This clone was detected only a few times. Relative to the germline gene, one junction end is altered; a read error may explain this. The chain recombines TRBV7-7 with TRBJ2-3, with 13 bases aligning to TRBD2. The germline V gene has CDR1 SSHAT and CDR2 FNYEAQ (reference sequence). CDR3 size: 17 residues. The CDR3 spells CASSSRGTSGGTDTQYF. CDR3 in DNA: TGTGCTAGCAGCTCGAGGGGGACTAGCGGGGGCACAGATACGCAGTATTTT.

CDR3 in amino acids: CASSTDRGVDSPLHF. Written as DNA, the CDR3 is TGTGCCAGTAGTACCGACAGGGGGGTCGATTCACCCCTCCACTTT. The V call is TRBV19, the J call TRBJ1-6; 9 positions agree with TRBD1. V lost 4 bases to trimming and J lost 8 bases; unmatched junction nucleotides: 6. CDR1 is LNHDA and CDR2 is SQIVND in the germline V gene (reference sequence). CDR3 length equals 15 residues.

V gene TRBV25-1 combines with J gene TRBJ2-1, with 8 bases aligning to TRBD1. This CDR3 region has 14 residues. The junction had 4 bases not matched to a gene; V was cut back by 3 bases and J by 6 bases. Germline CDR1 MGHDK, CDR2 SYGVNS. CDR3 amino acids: CASSDQTGVNEQFF. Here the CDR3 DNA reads TGTGCCAGCAGTGATCAGACAGGGGTCAATGAGCAGTTCTTC.

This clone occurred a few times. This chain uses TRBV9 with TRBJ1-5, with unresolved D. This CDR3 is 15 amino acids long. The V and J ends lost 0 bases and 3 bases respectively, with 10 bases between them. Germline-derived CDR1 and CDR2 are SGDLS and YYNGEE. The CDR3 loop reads CASSVGGLINQPQHF. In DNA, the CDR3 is TGTGCCAGCAGCGTAGGAGGACTGATCAATCAGCCCCAGCATTTT.

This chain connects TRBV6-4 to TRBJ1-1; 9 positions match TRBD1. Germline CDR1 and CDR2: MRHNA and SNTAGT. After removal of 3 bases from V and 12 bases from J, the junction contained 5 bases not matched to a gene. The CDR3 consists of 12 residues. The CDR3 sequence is CASSEGTGTTFF. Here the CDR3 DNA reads TGTGCCAGCAGTGAGGGGACAGGGACTACTTTCTTT.

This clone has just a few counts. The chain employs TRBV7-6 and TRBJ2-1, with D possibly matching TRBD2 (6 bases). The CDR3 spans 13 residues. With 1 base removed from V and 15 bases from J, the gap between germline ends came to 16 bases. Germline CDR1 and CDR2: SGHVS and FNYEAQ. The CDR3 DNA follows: TGTGCCAGCAGCTTAGGTGGGAGCGGGTCCGCGTTCTTC. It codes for CASSLGGSGSAFF.

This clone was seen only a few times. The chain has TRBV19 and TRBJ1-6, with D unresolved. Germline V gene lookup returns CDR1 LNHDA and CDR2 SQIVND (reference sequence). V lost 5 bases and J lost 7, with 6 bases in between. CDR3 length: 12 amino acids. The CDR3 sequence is CASSPRNSPLHF. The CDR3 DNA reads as TGTGCCAGTAGTCCGAGGAATTCACCCCTCCACTTT.

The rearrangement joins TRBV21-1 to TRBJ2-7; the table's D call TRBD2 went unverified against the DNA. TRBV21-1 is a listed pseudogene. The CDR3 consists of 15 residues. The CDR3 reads CASSISSLVSYEQYV. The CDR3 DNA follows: TGTGCCAGCAGCATATCCAGCCTAGTCTCCTACGAGCAGTACGTC.

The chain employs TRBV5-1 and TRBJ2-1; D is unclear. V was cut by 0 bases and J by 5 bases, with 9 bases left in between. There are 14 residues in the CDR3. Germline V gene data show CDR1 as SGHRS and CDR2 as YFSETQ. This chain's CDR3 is CASSLDLRNNEQFF. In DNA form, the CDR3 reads TGCGCCAGCAGCTTGGATCTCAGGAACAATGAGCAGTTCTTC.

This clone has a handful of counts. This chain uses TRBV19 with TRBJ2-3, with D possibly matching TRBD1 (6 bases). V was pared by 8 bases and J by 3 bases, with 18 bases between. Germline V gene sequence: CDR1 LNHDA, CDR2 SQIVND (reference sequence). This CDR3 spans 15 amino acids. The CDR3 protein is CASSAGQYKTDTQYF. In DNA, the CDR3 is TGTGCCAGTTCCGCCGGACAGTACAAAACAGATACGCAGTATTTT.

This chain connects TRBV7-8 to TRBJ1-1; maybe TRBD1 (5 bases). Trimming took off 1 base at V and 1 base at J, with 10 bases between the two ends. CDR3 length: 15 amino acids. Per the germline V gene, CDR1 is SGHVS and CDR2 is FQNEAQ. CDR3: CASSLGAGRNTEAFF. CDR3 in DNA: TGTGCCAGCAGCTTAGGGGCGGGACGGAACACTGAAGCTTTCTTT.